This T cell receptor beta chain was sequenced during a study of T-cell reconstitution after alpha-beta-depleted transplantation in children. J gave up 9 bases and V 1 base, and 4 bases lay outside the gene matches. In germline, CDR1 is MGHRA, CDR2 YSYEKL. This CDR3 region has 15 residues. Unique molecular identifiers were used to barcode this TCRbeta library. TCRdb analysed the PCR reads with MiXCR anew, one entry per CDR3 protein. The sample consists of over 150,000 distinct CDR3 sequences, roughly 6.6% of them appearing once. Sequencing was performed on PBMCs, taken before TCRalphabeta/CD19-depleted stem cell transplant. The TCR sequence derives from a boy aged 2 to 9 with acute lymphoblastic leukemia, due to receive a stem cell transplant. The V call is TRBV4-1, the J call TRBJ1-6; 9 bases line up with TRBD1. The CDR3 coding sequence is TGCGCCAGCAGCCAAGGGGACAGGGTGAGTTCACCCCTCCACTTT. Residues: CASSQGDRVSSPLHF.